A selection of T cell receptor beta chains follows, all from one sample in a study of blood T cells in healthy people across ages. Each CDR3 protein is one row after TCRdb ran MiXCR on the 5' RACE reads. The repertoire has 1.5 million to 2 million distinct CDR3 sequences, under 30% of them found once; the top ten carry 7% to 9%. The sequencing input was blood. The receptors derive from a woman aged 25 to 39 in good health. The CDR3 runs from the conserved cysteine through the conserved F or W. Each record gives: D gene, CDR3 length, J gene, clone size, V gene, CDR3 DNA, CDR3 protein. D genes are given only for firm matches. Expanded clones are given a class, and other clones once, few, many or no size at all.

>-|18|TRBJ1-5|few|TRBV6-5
TGTGCCAGCAGTTACCCCGGGAGACAGAGGTTTAGCAATCAGCCCCAGCATTTT
CASSYPGRQRFSNQPQHF
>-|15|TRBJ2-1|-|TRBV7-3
TGTGCCAGCAGCCCCCAGAGGGACTCCCTCGGTGAGCAGTTCTTC
CASSPQRDSLGEQFF
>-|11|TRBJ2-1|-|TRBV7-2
TGTGCCAGCAGCTTATTGAATGGGCAGTTCTTC
CASSLLNGQFF
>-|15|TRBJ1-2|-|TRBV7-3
TGTGCCAGCAGCGTCGACAGCTCTGCCACCTATGGCTACACCTTC
CASSVDSSATYGYTF
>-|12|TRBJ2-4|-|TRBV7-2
TGTGCCGGCAGCTTACTCTCCTACGGGCAGTACTTC
CAGSLLSYGQYF
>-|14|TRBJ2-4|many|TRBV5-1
TGCGCCAGCAGCCCGGGAAGCGAGGCGAACATTCAGTACTTC
CASSPGSEANIQYF
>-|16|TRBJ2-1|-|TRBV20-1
TGCAGTGCTAGAAAGCTAAGCGGGACAATCTACAATGAGCAGTTCTTC
CSARKLSGTIYNEQFF
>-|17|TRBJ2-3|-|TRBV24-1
TGTGCCACCAGTGTTCCTCTCCGTGGGGGGTCCACAGATACGCAGTATTTT
CATSVPLRGGSTDTQYF
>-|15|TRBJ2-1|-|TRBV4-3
TGCGCCAGCAGCCAAGATCGGGCGAGTAACAATGAGCAGTTCTTC
CASSQDRASNNEQFF
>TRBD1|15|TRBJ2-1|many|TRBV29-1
TGCAGCGTTTTCGGGGACAGGGAAACCTACAATGAGCAGTTCTTC
CSVFGDRETYNEQFF
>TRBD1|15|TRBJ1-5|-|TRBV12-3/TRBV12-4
TGTGCCAGCAGGATGACAGGGGCAAGCAGTCAGCCCCAGCATTTT
CASRMTGASSQPQHF
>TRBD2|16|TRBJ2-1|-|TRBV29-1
TGCAGCGTTGAAGATCCGAGACGGGGGGTTAACGATGAGCAGTTCTTC
CSVEDPRRGVNDEQFF
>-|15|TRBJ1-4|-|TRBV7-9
TGTGCCAGCAGCTTAGTCCCGGCCCCAAATGTAAAACTGTTTTTT
CASSLVPAPNVKLFF
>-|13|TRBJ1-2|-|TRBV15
TGTGCCACCAGCAGTCGGACTGACTATGGCTACACCTTC
CATSSRTDYGYTF